Listed here are 9 T cell receptor delta chains from one sample, sequenced in a study of gamma-delta chains in newborns, infants, children. TCRdb applied CATT to the reads for clone calling. The data contain about 16,000 delta-chain clones, 7.3% of them seen just once; the ten biggest clones take up around 24%. Sequenced material: blood. Receptors were obtained from a child who was a newborn, infant or young child, either healthy, febrile or measles-vaccinated (not recorded which).

This clone was counted many times. The same CDR3 is also encoded by other DNA sequences in this sample. The V and J genes are TRDV2 and TRDJ2; possibly TRDD3 for D (5 bases). Trimming left V 0 bases short and J 1 base short, with 5 bases between. The CDR3 totals 14 residues. CDR1 and CDR2 (germline): GEAIGNYY, EKD. Here the CDR3 DNA reads TGTGCCTGTGACACCGGGGATTTGACAGCACAACTCTTCTTT. This encodes CACDTGDLTAQLFF.

In this sample, this clone is medium-sized. Other DNA sequences in the same sample also yield this CDR3. The chain links TRDV2 to TRDJ3, with 9 bases aligning to TRDD3. CDR3 length: 16 amino acids. J was trimmed by 3 bases and V by 2 bases; bases with no gene match: 1. Germline V gene data show CDR1 as GEAIGNYY and CDR2 as EKD. CDR3 sequence reads: CACDILGDWDTRQMFF. The DNA for the CDR3 is TGTGCCTGTGACATACTGGGGGACTGGGACACCCGACAGATGTTTTTC.

This clone was seen a few times. The J gene is TRDJ3, the V gene TRDV2, with 9 bases fitting TRDD3. The J segment lost 0 bases and the V segment lost 2 bases, leaving 10 bases of the junction unmatched. The CDR3 has 20 residues. Germline-derived CDR1 and CDR2 are GEAIGNYY and EKD. CDR3 sequence: CACDRMGDMLSSWDTRQMFF. The CDR3 DNA follows: TGTGCCTGTGACAGGATGGGGGATATGCTTAGCTCCTGGGACACCCGACAGATGTTTTTC.

This clone was seen a handful of times. The chain is built from TRDV2 and TRDJ3, with TRDD3 identical over 7 bases. This CDR3 comprises 20 residues. Germline V lookup: CDR1 GEAIGNYY, CDR2 EKD. J lost 0 bases, V lost 0 bases, and 10 bases had no gene match. CDR3: CACDTVSGGASSWDTRQMFF. The CDR3, as DNA: TGTGCCTGTGACACCGTAAGTGGGGGAGCGAGCTCCTGGGACACCCGACAGATGTTTTTC.

The chain uses TRDV2 and TRDJ3; TRDD3 aligns across 9 bases. V dropped 0 bases and J dropped 3; count of bases not matched to a gene: 2. Per the germline V gene, CDR1 is GEAIGNYY and CDR2 is EKD. The length of the CDR3 is 17 residues. The DNA of the CDR3 is TGTGCCTGTGACACCGCGGGGATACGCTGGGACACCCGACAGATGTTTTTC. Translated: CACDTAGIRWDTRQMFF.

A remark on this clone: This likely reflects a read error, since a far larger clone is one base away. The sample has other DNA sequences that encode this CDR3 too. CDR3 in DNA: TGTGCCTGTGACAAAATACTGGGGGATACCTGGGACACCCGGCAGATGTTTTTC. Translating gives CACDKILGDTWDTRQMFF. The chain uses TRDV2 and TRDJ3; 12 bases fit TRDD3. This CDR3 has 18 amino acids. The germline gives CDR1 GEAIGNYY, CDR2 EKD.

This clone is labeled as medium-sized. Other DNA sequences from this sample encode an identical CDR3 as well. The rearrangement links TRDV2 to TRDJ2; 10 positions match TRDD3. Germline lookup yields CDR1 GEAIGNYY and CDR2 EKD. The CDR3 totals 16 residues. The V and J ends lost 2 bases and 0 bases, in that order; junction bases with no gene match: 2. DNA for the CDR3: TGTGCCTGTGACAGTCTGGGGGATACTTTGACAGCACAACTCTTCTTT. It is translated as CACDSLGDTLTAQLFF.

This chain's CDR3 is CACDTLGGLTAQLFF. The CDR3 DNA sequence: TGTGCCTGTGACACTTTAGGGGGGTTGACAGCACAACTCTTCTTT. This chain joins TRDV2 and TRDJ2; TRDD3 might be the D (5 bases). Germline CDR1 and CDR2: GEAIGNYY and EKD. V lost 1 base, J lost 2 bases, and 10 bases lay in between. CDR3 size: 15 residues.

This clone was observed a few times. The junction shows a germline mismatch at one end, possibly a read error. The chain combines TRDV2 with TRDJ3; a possible D gene is TRDD3 (6 bases). Germline V gene sequence: CDR1 GEAIGNYY, CDR2 EKD. The CDR3 sequence is 17 residues long. CDR3 bases: TGTGCCTGTGACATCCTGGGGATCTCCTGGGACACCCGACGGATGTTTTTC. Translated, it gives CACDILGISWDTRRMFF.